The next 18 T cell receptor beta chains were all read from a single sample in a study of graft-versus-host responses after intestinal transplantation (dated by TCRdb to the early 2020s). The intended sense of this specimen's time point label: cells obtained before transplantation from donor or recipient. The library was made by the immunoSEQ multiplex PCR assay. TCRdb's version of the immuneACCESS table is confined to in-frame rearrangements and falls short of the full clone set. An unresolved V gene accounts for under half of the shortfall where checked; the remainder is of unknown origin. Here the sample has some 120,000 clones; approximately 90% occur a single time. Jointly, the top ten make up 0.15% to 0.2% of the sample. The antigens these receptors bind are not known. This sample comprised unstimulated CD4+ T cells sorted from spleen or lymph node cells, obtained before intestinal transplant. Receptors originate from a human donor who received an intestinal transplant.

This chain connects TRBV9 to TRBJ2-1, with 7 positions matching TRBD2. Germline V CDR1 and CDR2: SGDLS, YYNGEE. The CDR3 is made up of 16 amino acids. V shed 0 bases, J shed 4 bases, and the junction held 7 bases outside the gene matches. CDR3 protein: CASSVAYAGAYNEQFF. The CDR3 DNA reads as TGTGCCAGCAGCGTAGCTTACGCGGGAGCGTACAATGAGCAGTTCTTC.

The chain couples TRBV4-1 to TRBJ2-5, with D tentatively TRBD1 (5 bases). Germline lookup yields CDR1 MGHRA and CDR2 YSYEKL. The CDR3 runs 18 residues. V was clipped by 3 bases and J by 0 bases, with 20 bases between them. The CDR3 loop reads CASSHLGWGHEDQETQYF. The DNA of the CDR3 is TGCGCCAGCAGCCACCTCGGGTGGGGCCATGAGGACCAAGAGACCCAGTACTTC.

CDR3 sequence (DNA): TGTGCCAGCAGTCGTAGGGTGGGAGGCACAGATACGCAGTATTTT. This sequence encodes CASSRRVGGTDTQYF. The V gene is TRBV11-2, the J gene TRBJ2-3; D may be TRBD2 (5 bases). V shed 6 bases and J shed 1 base, with 14 bases lying between them. Germline assignment: CDR1 SGHAT and CDR2 FQNNGV. CDR3 length: 15 amino acids.

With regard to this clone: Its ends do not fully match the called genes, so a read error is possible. CDR3 nucleotides: TGTGCCAGCGGTGACAGGGCACGCAATCAGCCCCAGCATTTT. Translated: CASGDRARNQPQHF. V is TRBV2 and J is TRBJ1-5, with 7 bases matching TRBD1. Per germline, CDR1 SNHLY and CDR2 FYNNEI. The CDR3 has 14 residues.

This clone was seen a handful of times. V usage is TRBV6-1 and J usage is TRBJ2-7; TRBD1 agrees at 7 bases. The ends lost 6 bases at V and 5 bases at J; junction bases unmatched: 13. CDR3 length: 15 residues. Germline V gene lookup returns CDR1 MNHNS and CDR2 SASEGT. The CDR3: CASRNTGASTHEQYF. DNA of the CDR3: TGTGCCAGCAGGAATACAGGGGCCTCTACCCACGAGCAGTACTTC.

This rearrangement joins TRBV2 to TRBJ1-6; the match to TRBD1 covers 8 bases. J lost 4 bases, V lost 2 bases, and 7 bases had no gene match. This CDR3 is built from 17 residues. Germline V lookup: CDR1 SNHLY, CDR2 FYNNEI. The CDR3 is CASSEMMGQVYNSPLHF. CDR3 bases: TGTGCCAGCAGTGAAATGATGGGACAGGTGTATAATTCACCCCTCCACTTT. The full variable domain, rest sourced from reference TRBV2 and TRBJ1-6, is EPEVTQTPSHQVTQMGQEVILRCVPISNHLYFYWYRQILGQKVEFLVSFYNNEISEKSEIFDDQFSVERPDGSNFTLKIRSTKLEDSAMYFCASSEMMGQVYNSPLHFGNGTRLTVT.

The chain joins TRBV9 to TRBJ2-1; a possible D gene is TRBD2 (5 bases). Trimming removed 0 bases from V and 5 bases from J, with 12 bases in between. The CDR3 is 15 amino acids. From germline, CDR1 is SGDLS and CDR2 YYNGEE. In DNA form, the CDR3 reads TGTGCCAGCAGCGTAGGGCTAGCTACCCACAATGAGCAGTTCTTC. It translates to CASSVGLATHNEQFF.

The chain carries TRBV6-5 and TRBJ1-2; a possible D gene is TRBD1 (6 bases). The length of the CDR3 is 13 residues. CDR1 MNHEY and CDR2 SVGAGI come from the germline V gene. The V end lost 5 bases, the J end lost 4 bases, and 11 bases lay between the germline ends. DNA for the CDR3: TGTGCCAGCAGTAACGGACAGAGCTATGGCTACACCTTC. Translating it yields CASSNGQSYGYTF.

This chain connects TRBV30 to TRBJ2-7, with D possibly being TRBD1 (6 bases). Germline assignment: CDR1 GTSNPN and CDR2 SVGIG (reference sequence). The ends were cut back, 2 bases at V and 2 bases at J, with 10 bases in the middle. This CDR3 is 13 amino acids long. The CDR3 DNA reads TGTGCCTGGAGTTCCGGGACAACCTACGAGCAGTACTTC. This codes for CAWSSGTTYEQYF.

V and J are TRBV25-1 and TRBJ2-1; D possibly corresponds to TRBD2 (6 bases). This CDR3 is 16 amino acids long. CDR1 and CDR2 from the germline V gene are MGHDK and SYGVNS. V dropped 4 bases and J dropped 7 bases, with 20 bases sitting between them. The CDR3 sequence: CASSAFREYGGNEQFF. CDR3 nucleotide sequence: TGTGCCAGCAGTGCTTTCAGGGAATATGGGGGGAATGAGCAGTTCTTC.

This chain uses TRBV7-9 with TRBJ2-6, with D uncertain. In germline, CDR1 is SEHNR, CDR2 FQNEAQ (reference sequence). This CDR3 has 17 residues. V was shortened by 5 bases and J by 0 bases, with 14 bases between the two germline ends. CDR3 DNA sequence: TGTGCCAGCAGCCCCTACCCCCGTCCCTCTGGGGCCAACGTCCTGACTTTC. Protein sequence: CASSPYPRPSGANVLTF.

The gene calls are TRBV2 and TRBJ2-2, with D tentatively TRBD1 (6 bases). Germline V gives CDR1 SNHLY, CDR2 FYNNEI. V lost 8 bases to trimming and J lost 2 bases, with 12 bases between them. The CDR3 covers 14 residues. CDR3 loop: CASRWDTNTGELFF. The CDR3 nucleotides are TGTGCCAGCCGATGGGACACTAACACCGGGGAGCTGTTTTTT.

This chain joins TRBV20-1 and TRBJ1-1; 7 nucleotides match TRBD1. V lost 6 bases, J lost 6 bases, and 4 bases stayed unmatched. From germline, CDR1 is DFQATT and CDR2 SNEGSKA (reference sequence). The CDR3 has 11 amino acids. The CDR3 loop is CSARQGAEAFF. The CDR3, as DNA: TGCAGTGCAAGGCAGGGGGCTGAAGCTTTCTTT.

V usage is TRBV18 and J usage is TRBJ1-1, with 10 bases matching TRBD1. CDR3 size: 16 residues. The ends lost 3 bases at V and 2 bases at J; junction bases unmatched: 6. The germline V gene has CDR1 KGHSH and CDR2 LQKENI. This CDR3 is CASSPTGGASNTEAFF. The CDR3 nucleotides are TGTGCCAGCTCACCGACAGGGGGCGCCTCCAACACTGAAGCTTTCTTT.

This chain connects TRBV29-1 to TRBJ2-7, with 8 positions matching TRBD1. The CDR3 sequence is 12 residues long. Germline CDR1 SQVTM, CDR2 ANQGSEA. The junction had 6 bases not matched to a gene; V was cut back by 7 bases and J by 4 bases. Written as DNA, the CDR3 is TGCAGCGCCGCGACAGGGGATTACGAGCAGTACTTC. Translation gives CSAATGDYEQYF.

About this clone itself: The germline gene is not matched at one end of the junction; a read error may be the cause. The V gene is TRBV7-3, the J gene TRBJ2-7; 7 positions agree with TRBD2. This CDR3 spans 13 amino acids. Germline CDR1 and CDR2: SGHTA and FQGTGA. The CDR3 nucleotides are TGTGCCAGCAGCTTAACGGGGGGGTCCCTCCTTTCCTTC. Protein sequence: CASSLTGGSLLSF.

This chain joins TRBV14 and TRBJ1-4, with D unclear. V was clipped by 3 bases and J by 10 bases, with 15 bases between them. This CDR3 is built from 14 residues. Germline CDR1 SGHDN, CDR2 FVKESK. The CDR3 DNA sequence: TGTGCCAGCAGCCACGGAGGTAGTGGGGTAAAACTGTTTTTT. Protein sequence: CASSHGGSGVKLFF.

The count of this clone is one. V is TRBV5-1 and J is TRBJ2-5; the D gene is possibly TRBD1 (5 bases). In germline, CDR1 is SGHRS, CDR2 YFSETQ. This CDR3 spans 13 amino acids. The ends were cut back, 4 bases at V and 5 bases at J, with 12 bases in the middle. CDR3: CASSRGPGETQYF. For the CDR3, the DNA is TGCGCCAGCAGCAGGGGCCCCGGGGAGACCCAGTACTTC.